This T cell receptor beta chain comes out of a study of blood T cells in healthy people across ages. Germline CDR1 DFQATT, CDR2 SNEGSKA (reference sequence). The CDR3 length is 14 residues. V lost 1 base to trimming and J lost 6 bases, with 14 bases between them. The donors, all healthy, were Caucasians living in Russia, aged roughly 6 to 100. The draw of peripheral blood yielded about 10 milliliters from each donor. Findings of the study overall: Diversity was higher, and naive CD4+ cells more numerous, in long-lived donors than in aged donors. Reliance upon unsorted PBMCs precluded definitive naive versus antigen-experienced comparison.

For the second PCR, which ran for 7 to 11 cycles, a sample-barcoded 5' primer and a J-beta primer mix were used. Each CDR3 protein gets one entry after TCRdb re-called the 5' RACE reads with MiXCR. The profile shows around 900,000 distinct CDR3 sequences, more than 25% of them singletons. This clonotype was seen a handful of times. Its antigen remains unidentified. This sequence was found in a woman older than 75 in good health. The chain couples TRBV20-1 to TRBJ2-3; D might be TRBD2 (6 bases). Material: blood. CDR3 nucleotides: TGCAGTGCTAGAGGGTCGGGGACTGGGGATACGCAGTATTTT. Encoded protein: CSARGSGTGDTQYF.